This T cell receptor (beta chain) appears in the sequencing data of a study of shared clonotypes between healthy human individuals. Naive CD8 cells comprised CD45RO-negative, CCR7-positively selected cells, excluding terminally differentiated effector memory CD45RA+ cells. Template for every sorted-subset replicate PCR totaled about 200 ng DNA, approximately 30,000 T cell genomes. The method was immunoSEQ multiplex PCR; TCRdb's version includes in-frame clones alone and lacks a portion of them. The repertoire holds some 2.1 million clones, with about 95% as singletons. About this clone: Its specificity is not known.

General study points: Although depth was large, rarefaction showed that sequencing of the sorted subsets was incomplete. With few donors, the genetic and exposure-history diversity represented was limited.

Trimming removed 4 bases at V and 6 bases at J, with 15 bases between. The CDR3 contains 14 residues. Germline V CDR1 and CDR2: MNHEY, SMNVEV (reference sequence). The source of this sequence is a man aged 18-30 years in good health. What was sequenced was naive CD8+ T cells sorted from blood. The chain carries TRBV27 and TRBJ1-1, with a weak D call TRBD1 (5 bases). In DNA form, the CDR3 reads TGTGCCAGCAGTTATACCCAGGGTTATGCTGAAGCTTTCTTT. Translating it yields CASSYTQGYAEAFF.